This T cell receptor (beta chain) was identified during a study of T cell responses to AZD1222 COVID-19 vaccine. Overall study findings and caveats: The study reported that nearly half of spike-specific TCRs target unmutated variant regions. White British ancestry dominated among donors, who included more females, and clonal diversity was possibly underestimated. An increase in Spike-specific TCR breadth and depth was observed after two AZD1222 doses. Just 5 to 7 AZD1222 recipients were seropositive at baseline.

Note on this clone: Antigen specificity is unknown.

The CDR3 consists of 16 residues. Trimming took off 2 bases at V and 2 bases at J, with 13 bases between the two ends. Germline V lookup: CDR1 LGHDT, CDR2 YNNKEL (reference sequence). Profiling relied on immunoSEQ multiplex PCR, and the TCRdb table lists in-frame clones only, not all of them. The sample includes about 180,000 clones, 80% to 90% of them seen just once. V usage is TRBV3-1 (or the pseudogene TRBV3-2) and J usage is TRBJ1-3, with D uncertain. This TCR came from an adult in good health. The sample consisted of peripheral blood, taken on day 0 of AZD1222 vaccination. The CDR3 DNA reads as TGTGCCAGCAGCCAAAGGGCACAGATAACTGGAAACACCATATATTTT. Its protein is CASSQRAQITGNTIYF.